The next 12 T cell receptor beta chains were all read from a single sample in a study of shared clonotypes between healthy human individuals (dated by TCRdb to 2018 to 2021). Library method: the immunoSEQ multiplex PCR assay. The table comes from immuneACCESS by way of TCRdb, which keeps in-frame sequences with V and J called. Part of the clones is missing from these tables; in studies checked, under half for an unresolved V gene and the rest for unknown reasons. Counted in this sample were 1,500,000 or so clones; roughly 96% of them appeared once. The biggest ten clones account for approximately 1.1% of the sample. The sample consisted of naive CD4+ T cells sorted from blood. The cell subset or site label corresponds to: CD45RA+ positively selected. The receptors were gathered from a man in his thirties or forties in good health.

Of note for this clone: Different DNA sequences within this sample yield the same CDR3. This chain links TRBV5-1 with TRBJ2-7, with D possibly TRBD1 on 5 matching bases. Germline values: CDR1 SGHRS, CDR2 YFSETQ. The CDR3 sequence is 14 residues long. V lost 0 bases, J lost 2 bases, and 9 bases lay in between. The CDR3 DNA follows: TGCGCCAGCAGCTTGGTAGGACAAGCCTACGAGCAGTACTTC. Protein: CASSLVGQAYEQYF.

This sequence joins TRBV6-1 and TRBJ2-3; the D is unclear. The CDR3 extends over 13 amino acids. The germline V gene has CDR1 MNHNS and CDR2 SASEGT. V lost 7 bases and J 1 base, leaving 9 bases between the germline ends. The CDR3 spells CASNGAGTDTQYF. The CDR3 nucleotides are TGTGCCAGCAACGGTGCGGGCACAGATACGCAGTATTTT.

This clone was seen just once. This sequence joins TRBV27 and TRBJ2-6; TRBD2 matches 7 bases. Trimming at V came to 5 bases and at J to 2 bases, leaving 0 bases not matched to a gene. Germline V gives CDR1 MNHEY, CDR2 SMNVEV (reference sequence). This CDR3 spans 14 amino acids. This CDR3 is CASSRGAGANVLTF. The DNA of the CDR3 is TGTGCCAGCAGTCGGGGGGCTGGGGCCAACGTCCTGACTTTC.

V usage is TRBV6-5 and J usage is TRBJ2-7; the match to TRBD1 covers 8 bases. The CDR3 loop spans 13 amino acids. Germline V CDR1 and CDR2: MNHEY, SVGAGI. With 6 bases clipped from V and 2 bases from J, the junction kept 3 bases outside the gene matches. The CDR3 sequence: CASRRQGPYEQYF. The CDR3 nucleotides are TGTGCCAGCAGGCGACAGGGGCCCTACGAGCAGTACTTC.

Turning to this clone: Other DNA sequences from this sample encode an identical CDR3 as well. The chain recombines TRBV9 with TRBJ1-1; no clear D. Deletions cut 0 bases from V and 2 bases from J, with 8 bases between. Per germline, CDR1 SGDLS and CDR2 YYNGEE. The CDR3 totals 14 residues. This chain's CDR3 is CASSVGGKNTEAFF. CDR3 nucleotides: TGTGCCAGCAGCGTAGGAGGTAAAAACACTGAAGCTTTCTTT.

This clone appeared once. The chain employs TRBV19 and TRBJ2-1; D is undetermined. CDR1 is LNHDA, CDR2 SQIVND, per germline (reference sequence). There are 11 residues in the CDR3. V lost 1 base and J 10 bases, leaving 5 bases between the germline ends. The CDR3 spells CASSIVREQFF. For the CDR3, the DNA is TGTGCCAGTAGTATAGTTAGGGAGCAGTTCTTC.

The CDR3 bases are TGTGCCAGTCAGGGGTTCGGCTACGAGCAGTACTTC. Its protein product is CASQGFGYEQYF. The rearrangement joins TRBV2 to TRBJ2-7; D is possibly TRBD1 (6 bases). The germline V gene has CDR1 SNHLY and CDR2 FYNNEI. This CDR3 spans 12 amino acids. The V end lost 9 bases, the J end lost 3 bases, and 12 bases lay between the germline ends.

This sequence joins TRBV28 and TRBJ2-7; 11 bases match TRBD2. After removal of 6 bases from V and 12 bases from J, the junction contained 10 bases not matched to a gene. The CDR3 totals 13 residues. CDR1 and CDR2 from the germline V gene are MDHEN and SYDVKM. This CDR3 is CASRASGRPPGYF. For the CDR3, the DNA is TGTGCCAGCAGGGCTAGCGGGAGGCCCCCCGGGTACTTC.

The CDR3 loop reads CASSPRDRSREQFF. DNA for the CDR3: TGTGCCAGCAGCCCAAGGGACAGGTCGCGAGAGCAGTTCTTC. This chain links TRBV11-2 with TRBJ2-1; TRBD1 matches 8 bases. This CDR3 has 14 residues. J lost 10 bases, V lost 5 bases, and 10 bases had no gene match. In germline, CDR1 is SGHAT, CDR2 FQNNGV.

The chain recombines TRBV9 with TRBJ2-1; D not resolved. The V and J ends lost 0 bases and 2 bases respectively, with 18 bases between them. This CDR3 spans 18 amino acids. Germline V gene sequence: CDR1 SGDLS, CDR2 YYNGEE. CDR3 amino acids: CASSVGVSRFGPYNEQFF. The CDR3 DNA is TGTGCCAGCAGCGTAGGAGTCAGTCGATTCGGGCCCTACAATGAGCAGTTCTTC.

This clone has only a few counts. The chain links TRBV11-3 to TRBJ2-6; 7 nucleotides match TRBD1. V was pared by 4 bases and J by 2 bases, with 2 bases of the junction left unmatched. CDR3 length: 15 residues. Looked up from germline, CDR1 is SGHNT and CDR2 is YENEEA. The CDR3: CASSYTGAGANVLTF. CDR3 nucleotides: TGTGCCAGCAGCTATACAGGGGCTGGGGCCAACGTCCTGACTTTC.

J is TRBJ1-3 and V is TRBV28, with D possibly TRBD1 on 6 matching bases. This CDR3 region has 14 residues. V lost 1 base and J lost 4, with 8 bases in between. Germline-derived CDR1 and CDR2 are MDHEN and SYDVKM. The chain's CDR3 is CASSLSGVGNTIYF. In DNA, the CDR3 is TGTGCCAGCAGTTTATCAGGGGTAGGAAACACCATATATTTT. Together with reference TRBV28 and TRBJ1-3, the CDR3 gives the full variable domain: DVKVTQSSRYLVKRTGEKVFLECVQDMDHENMFWYRQDPGLGLRLIYFSYDVKMKEKGDIPEGYSVSREKKERFSLILESASTNQTSMYLCASSLSGVGNTIYFGEGSWLTVV.